These 25 T cell receptor beta chains were all obtained from the same sample, sequenced in a study of T cells after yellow fever vaccination. MiXCR, applied by TCRdb to the 5' RACE reads, yields one record per CDR3 protein. The sample contains some 550,000 distinct CDR3 sequences, around 21% of which appear only once. Here the sequenced sample was PBMCs, taken 15 days after the yellow fever booster vaccination. These receptor sequences come from a man aged 30 to 39 who received the YFV17D yellow fever vaccine.

This clonotype was counted a few times. The CDR3 DNA follows: TGCGCCAGCAGCTCTCCAGCGGGAGGGCCGGAGACCCAGTACTTC. It translates to CASSSPAGGPETQYF. V and J are TRBV5-1 and TRBJ2-5; 10 bases are a match to TRBD2. Germline V gives CDR1 SGHRS, CDR2 YFSETQ. The CDR3 sequence is 15 residues long. V was pared by 3 bases and J by 5 bases, with 7 bases of the junction left unmatched.

In its sample, this clonotype was seen a few times. The V gene is TRBV15, the J gene TRBJ2-7; possibly TRBD2 for D (5 bases). CDR1 is LNHNV and CDR2 is YYDKDF in the germline V gene (reference sequence). V lost 3 bases and J lost 0, with 15 bases in between. The CDR3 sequence is 16 residues long. The chain's CDR3 is CATSREDRASSYEQYF. The CDR3 DNA is TGTGCCACCAGCAGGGAGGACCGAGCAAGCTCCTACGAGCAGTACTTC.

The chain links TRBV20-1 to TRBJ2-1, with 9 bases that match TRBD1. The junction had 4 bases not matched to a gene; V was cut back by 5 bases and J by 2 bases. Germline loops: CDR1 DFQATT, CDR2 SNEGSKA (reference sequence). CDR3 size: 14 residues. The CDR3 sequence is CSARDRVAYNEQFF. The CDR3 DNA is TGCAGTGCTCGGGACAGGGTCGCCTACAATGAGCAGTTCTTC.

This clonotype was seen a handful of times. This rearrangement joins TRBV7-8 to TRBJ2-1; a weak D match, TRBD2 (5 bases). The length of the CDR3 is 16 residues. Trimming stripped 2 bases from V and 0 bases from J, with 11 bases between. Germline V gene lookup returns CDR1 SGHVS and CDR2 FQNEAQ. The CDR3, as DNA: TGTGCCAGCAGCTTATTTGAGGGAAGCTCCTACAATGAGCAGTTCTTC. Translating it yields CASSLFEGSSYNEQFF.

The chain is built from TRBV4-3 and TRBJ1-2, with D hard to call. Germline values: CDR1 LGHNA, CDR2 YSLEER. The CDR3 contains 16 residues. V was clipped by 0 bases and J by 4 bases, with 15 bases between them. The CDR3 is CASSQDLKSDPYGYTF. The CDR3 DNA follows: TGCGCCAGCAGCCAAGATCTTAAGAGCGACCCCTATGGCTACACCTTC.

The chain employs TRBV27 and TRBJ1-6; 7 bases align to TRBD1. The germline gives CDR1 MNHEY, CDR2 SMNVEV (reference sequence). This CDR3 comprises 17 residues. The V segment lost 5 bases and the J segment 0 bases; nucleotides outside the gene matches: 7. CDR3 bases: TGTGCCAGCAGTCAGACCTCAGGGGGCTCCTATAATTCACCCCTCCACTTT. Its translation is CASSQTSGGSYNSPLHF.

The chain joins TRBV7-2 to TRBJ2-3; tentatively, D is TRBD1 (5 bases). This CDR3 is 13 amino acids long. The V gene lost 7 bases and the J gene lost 0 bases, with 8 bases spanning the gap. Germline V gene sequence: CDR1 SGHTA, CDR2 FQGNSA. DNA of the CDR3: TGTGCCAGCAAGCAGGGTAGCACAGATACGCAGTATTTT. Translation: CASKQGSTDTQYF.

The CDR3 here is CASSLSGTGPFEQYF. The CDR3 nucleotides are TGTGCCAGCAGTTTATCGGGGACAGGTCCCTTCGAGCAGTACTTC. The rearrangement joins TRBV27 to TRBJ2-7; the match to TRBD1 covers 8 bases. Germline trimming cut 0 bases from V and 6 bases from J; bases unmatched to any gene: 7. The CDR3 is 15 residues long. From germline, CDR1 is MNHEY and CDR2 SMNVEV (reference sequence).

Only a few counts were recorded for this clonotype. The V gene is TRBV12-3 or TRBV12-4, the J gene TRBJ2-1, with TRBD2 matching over 14 bases. CDR3 length: 16 amino acids. Trimming cost V 6 bases and J 10 bases; bases outside gene matches: 11. The CDR3: CASSSGLAGVEVEQFF. The CDR3 bases are TGTGCCAGCAGCTCGGGACTAGCGGGAGTTGAGGTGGAGCAGTTCTTC.

The chain couples TRBV12-3 or TRBV12-4 to TRBJ1-3, with D possibly matching TRBD1 (5 bases). V was pared by 10 bases and J by 11 bases, with 18 bases between. This CDR3 has 12 amino acids. The CDR3 is CATGLRVSPIYF. CDR3 bases: TGTGCCACGGGACTACGCGTTTCGCCCATATATTTT.

This sequence joins TRBV20-1 and TRBJ2-2, with 12 bases fitting TRBD2. The CDR3 consists of 16 residues. CDR1 is DFQATT, CDR2 SNEGSKA, per germline (reference sequence). V lost 2 bases to trimming and J lost 2 bases; unmatched junction nucleotides: 3. CDR3 DNA sequence: TGCAGTGCTAGACCGACTAGCGGGGGTAACACCGGGGAGCTGTTTTTT. Its protein product is CSARPTSGGNTGELFF.

The chain carries TRBV27 and TRBJ2-3; D unclear. V shed 2 bases and J shed 2 bases, with 14 bases lying between them. This CDR3 has 16 residues. Germline V gene lookup returns CDR1 MNHEY and CDR2 SMNVEV (reference sequence). The CDR3 bases are TGTGCCAGCAGTTTAAGGGTCCCGGCCCTCACAGATACGCAGTATTTT. Protein: CASSLRVPALTDTQYF.

The CDR3 region is CASSSSGREQYF. For the CDR3, the DNA is TGTGCCAGTAGTTCTAGCGGGAGAGAGCAGTACTTC. The chain couples TRBV19 to TRBJ2-7; 10 nucleotides line up with TRBD2. The V segment lost 5 bases and the J segment 7 bases; nucleotides outside the gene matches: 2. The germline V gene has CDR1 LNHDA and CDR2 SQIVND (reference sequence). There are 12 residues in the CDR3.

The chain carries TRBV11-2 and TRBJ1-1, with a tentative D call TRBD1 (5 bases). V dropped 1 base and J dropped 5 bases, with 14 bases sitting between them. Germline CDR1 is SGHAT and CDR2 is FQNNGV. The CDR3 is made up of 15 amino acids. The CDR3 nucleotides are TGTGCCAGCAGCTTAGTGGGTGCAGGGAAGACTGAAGCTTTCTTT. Residues: CASSLVGAGKTEAFF.

In its sample, this clonotype was seen a few times. The rearrangement uses TRBV5-1 and TRBJ2-3, with unresolved D. The length of the CDR3 is 13 residues. The germline gives CDR1 SGHRS, CDR2 YFSETQ. V dropped 4 bases and J dropped 2 bases, with 8 bases sitting between them. The CDR3 nucleotides are TGCGCCAGCAGCGAAGTATACACAGATACGCAGTATTTT. Its translation: CASSEVYTDTQYF.

This clonotype showed up just a few times. The chain combines TRBV7-2 with TRBJ2-5, with 7 positions matching TRBD1. Losses at the gene ends were 6 bases for V and 3 bases for J; bases not matched to a gene: 7. This CDR3 region has 14 residues. Germline loops: CDR1 SGHTA, CDR2 FQGNSA. The CDR3 DNA sequence: TGTGCCAGCAGACTTATAGGGACAGAAGAGACCCAGTACTTC. Amino acids: CASRLIGTEETQYF.

The rearrangement joins TRBV7-2 to TRBJ2-2; D is possibly TRBD1 or TRBD2 (7 bases each). The CDR3 contains 16 residues. Trimming removed 6 bases at V and 1 base at J, with 15 bases between. The germline CDR1 and CDR2 sequences are SGHTA and FQGNSA. DNA of the CDR3: TGTGCCAGCAGTGGGGGGGGACAGAAGAACACCGGGGAGCTGTTTTTT. Translated, it gives CASSGGGQKNTGELFF. The full variable domain, rest sourced from reference TRBV7-2 and TRBJ2-2, is GAGVSQSPSNKVTEKGKDVELRCDPISGHTALYWYRQSLGQGLEFLIYFQGNSAPDKSGLPSDRFSAERTGGSVSTLTIQRTQQEDSAVYLCASSGGGQKNTGELFFGEGSRLTVL.

The sample holds a few counts of this clonotype. The DNA of the CDR3 is TGTGCCAGCAGGGCGACTAGCGGGAGGCTATACGAGCAGTACTTC. This translates into CASRATSGRLYEQYF. The chain joins TRBV6-1 to TRBJ2-7; 13 nucleotides match TRBD2. The CDR3 consists of 15 residues. The trim removed 6 bases at V and 4 bases at J, leaving 6 bases unmatched. Germline CDR1 is MNHNS and CDR2 is SASEGT.

The chain recombines TRBV6-2 or TRBV6-3 with TRBJ2-1, with D possibly matching TRBD1 (5 bases). This CDR3 is 13 amino acids long. Germline V lookup: CDR1 MNHEY, CDR2 SVGEGT. The germline V and J ends were trimmed by 0 bases and 10 bases, with 10 bases remaining between them. CDR3 sequence reads: CASSYSVRQEQFF. As DNA, the CDR3 is TGTGCCAGCAGTTACTCGGTCCGACAGGAGCAGTTCTTC.

This clonotype has only a few counts. The gene calls are TRBV5-1 and TRBJ2-1, with TRBD2 identical over 10 bases. Germline CDR1 and CDR2: SGHRS and YFSETQ. The CDR3 loop spans 15 amino acids. The J segment lost 4 bases and the V segment lost 5 bases, leaving 6 bases of the junction unmatched. The CDR3 loop is CASSPGTSEYNEQFF. CDR3 sequence (DNA): TGCGCCAGCAGTCCCGGGACTAGCGAGTACAATGAGCAGTTCTTC.

The chain recombines TRBV27 with TRBJ2-7; D perhaps matches TRBD1 (5 bases). Trimming pared 5 bases from V and 5 bases from J, leaving 16 bases between. The CDR3 covers 14 residues. Germline assignment: CDR1 MNHEY and CDR2 SMNVEV (reference sequence). This chain's CDR3 is CASSTSTGPHEQYF. As DNA, the CDR3 is TGTGCCAGCAGTACTTCCACAGGTCCCCACGAGCAGTACTTC.

This clonotype was detected only a few times. This chain uses TRBV10-3 with TRBJ2-2; D is unclear. V lost 3 bases to trimming and J lost 2 bases, with 13 bases between them. The CDR3 is 16 residues long. From germline, CDR1 is ENHRY and CDR2 SYGVKD. For the CDR3, the DNA is TGTGCCATCAGTGAACGGGCTGCCACTAACACCGGGGAGCTGTTTTTT. Its protein product is CAISERAATNTGELFF.

This clonotype turned up a few times. The J gene is TRBJ2-1, the V gene TRBV27; 7 bases are a match to TRBD2. V gave up 4 bases and J gave up 4 bases; unmatched junction bases: 4. This CDR3 spans 14 amino acids. Germline CDR1 and CDR2: MNHEY and SMNVEV (reference sequence). The chain's CDR3 is CASSSTGLYNEQFF. The CDR3 DNA follows: TGTGCCAGCAGTTCAACGGGACTATACAATGAGCAGTTCTTC.

The genes are TRBV10-3 and TRBJ2-1, with 13 bases aligning to TRBD2. Losses at the gene ends were 10 bases for V and 9 bases for J; bases not matched to a gene: 9. Germline V gene data show CDR1 as ENHRY and CDR2 as SYGVKD. The CDR3 is 14 residues long. For the CDR3, the DNA is TGTGCCAGCGGGACTAGCGGGACCGGGGGTGAGCAGTTCTTC. This translates into CASGTSGTGGEQFF.

This clonotype turned up a few times. The V gene is TRBV27, the J gene TRBJ2-7; 9 bases agree with TRBD2. This CDR3 comprises 13 residues. The trim removed 7 bases at V and 5 bases at J, leaving 6 bases unmatched. Germline CDR1 is MNHEY and CDR2 is SMNVEV (reference sequence). The CDR3 nucleotides are TGTGCCAGCATGGCGGGAGGGCGAGACGAGCAGTACTTC. Its translation: CASMAGGRDEQYF.